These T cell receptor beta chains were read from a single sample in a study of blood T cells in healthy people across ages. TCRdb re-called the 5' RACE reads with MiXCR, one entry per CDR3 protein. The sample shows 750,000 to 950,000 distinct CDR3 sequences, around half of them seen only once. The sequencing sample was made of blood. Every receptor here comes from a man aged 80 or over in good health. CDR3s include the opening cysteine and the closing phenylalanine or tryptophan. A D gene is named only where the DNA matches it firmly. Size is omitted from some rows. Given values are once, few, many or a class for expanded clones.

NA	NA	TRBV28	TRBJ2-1	CASSSSTSGEQFF	TGTGCCAGCAGCTCCTCAACCTCAGGTGAGCAGTTCTTC
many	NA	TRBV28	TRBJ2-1	CASSGRGTDNEQFF	TGTGCCAGCAGCGGGCGGGGTACCGACAATGAGCAGTTCTTC
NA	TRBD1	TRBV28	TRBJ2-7	CASRGQGSISYEQYF	TGTGCCAGCAGGGGACAGGGGTCTATCTCCTACGAGCAGTACTTC
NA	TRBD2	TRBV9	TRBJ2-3	CASSPGLAGGGSTDTQYF	TGTGCCAGCAGCCCTGGACTAGCGGGAGGGGGGAGCACAGATACGCAGTATTTT
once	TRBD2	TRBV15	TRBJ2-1	CATSRGRDSGTNEQFF	TGTGCCACCAGCAGAGGGAGGGATAGCGGGACCAATGAGCAGTTCTTC
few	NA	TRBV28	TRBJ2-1	CASSLLSGEQFF	TGTGCCAGCAGCCTATTGTCTGGTGAGCAGTTCTTC
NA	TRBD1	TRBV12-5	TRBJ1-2	CASGLVQDRVYTF	TGTGCTAGTGGTTTGGTACAGGACAGGGTCTACACCTTC
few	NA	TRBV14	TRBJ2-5	CASSRADWQETQYF	TGTGCCAGCAGCCGCGCGGACTGGCAAGAGACCCAGTACTTC
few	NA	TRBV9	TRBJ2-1	CASSPLMAIYNEQFF	TGTGCCAGCAGCCCCCTAATGGCCATATACAATGAGCAGTTCTTC
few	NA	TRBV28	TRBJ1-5	CASRPQGPNQPQHF	TGTGCCAGTCGGCCCCAGGGTCCGAATCAGCCCCAGCATTTT
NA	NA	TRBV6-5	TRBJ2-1	CARVQTSRVRNEQFF	TGTGCCAGAGTTCAGACTAGTCGAGTAAGGAATGAGCAGTTCTTC
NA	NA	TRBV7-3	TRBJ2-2	CASSLATGELFF	TGTGCCAGCAGCTTAGCGACCGGGGAGCTGTTTTTT
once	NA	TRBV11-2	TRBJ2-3	CASSLMSKYLHRYAYF	TGTGCCAGCAGCTTAATGTCAAAATACCTACACAGATACGCGTATTTT
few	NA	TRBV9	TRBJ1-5	CASSAGAALNQPQHF	TGTGCCAGCAGTGCAGGGGCCGCACTGAATCAGCCCCAGCATTTT
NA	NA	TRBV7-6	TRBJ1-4	CASSSRVRRTSNEKLFF	TGTGCCAGCAGCTCCAGGGTTAGGAGGACTTCTAATGAAAAACTGTTTTTT
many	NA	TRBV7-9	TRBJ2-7	CASSPRAAGVNEQYF	TGTGCCAGCAGCCCCAGGGCGGCAGGGGTGAACGAGCAGTACTTC
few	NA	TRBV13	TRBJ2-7	CASSLREGLANEQYF	TGTGCCAGCAGCTTACGTGAGGGGCTAGCTAACGAGCAGTACTTC
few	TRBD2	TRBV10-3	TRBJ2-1	CAISARSSGTVDEQFF	TGTGCCATCAGTGCCCGCAGTAGCGGGACTGTCGATGAGCAGTTCTTC
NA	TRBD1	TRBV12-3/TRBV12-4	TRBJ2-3	CASNVDRGPTDMQYF	TGTGCCAGCAACGTGGACAGGGGGCCCACAGATATGCAGTATTTT
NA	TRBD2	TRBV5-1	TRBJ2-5	CASSSGLAGDVDQYF	TGCGCCAGCAGCTCTGGACTAGCGGGAGATGTGGACCAGTACTTC
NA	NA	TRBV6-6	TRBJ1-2	CATEGSGSGYGYTF	TGTGCCACCGAGGGTTCCGGCTCGGGCTATGGCTACACCTTC
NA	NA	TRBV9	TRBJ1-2	CASSERWGNGYTF	TGTGCCAGCAGCGAGAGGTGGGGAAATGGCTACACCTTC
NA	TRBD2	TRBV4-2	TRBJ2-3	CASGNQGRERTDTQYF	TGTGCCAGCGGCAATCAAGGGCGGGAGCGGACAGATACGCAGTATTTT
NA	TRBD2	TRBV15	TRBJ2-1	CATSTLAGGHKNNEQFF	TGTGCCACCAGTACTCTAGCGGGAGGGCACAAGAACAATGAGCAGTTCTTC
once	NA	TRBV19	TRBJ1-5	CASSMKRNQPQHF	TGTGCCAGTAGTATGAAACGGAATCAGCCCCAGCATTTT
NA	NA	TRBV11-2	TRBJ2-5	CASSFGGGQETQYF	TGTGCCAGCAGCTTTGGGGGCGGACAAGAGACCCAGTACTTC
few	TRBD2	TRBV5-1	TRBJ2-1	CASSFVPSGTYNEQFF	TGCGCCAGCAGCTTCGTACCTAGCGGAACCTACAATGAGCAGTTCTTC
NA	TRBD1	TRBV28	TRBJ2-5	CASSQPTGARETQYF	TGTGCCAGCAGCCAACCGACAGGGGCGCGGGAGACCCAGTACTTC
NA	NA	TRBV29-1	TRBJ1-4	CSVEGGKNEKLFF	TGCAGCGTTGAGGGGGGAAAGAATGAAAAACTGTTTTTT
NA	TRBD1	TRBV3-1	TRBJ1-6	CASSQFGTDYSPLHF	TGTGCCAGCAGCCAGTTTGGGACAGACTATTCACCCCTCCACTTT
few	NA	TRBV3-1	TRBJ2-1	CASSPAGSLENEQFF	TGTGCCAGCAGCCCGGCGGGGAGCCTTGAAAATGAGCAGTTCTTC
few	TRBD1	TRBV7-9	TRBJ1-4	CASSLGGTAHEKLFF	TGTGCCAGCAGCTTAGGCGGGACAGCGCATGAAAAACTGTTTTTT
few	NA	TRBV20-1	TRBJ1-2	CSARDHSGFYTF	TGCAGTGCTAGAGATCACTCCGGGTTTTACACCTTC
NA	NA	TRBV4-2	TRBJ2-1	CASSRGRRSGTNEQFF	TGTGCCAGCAGCCGGGGAAGGAGGAGCGGTACCAATGAGCAGTTCTTC
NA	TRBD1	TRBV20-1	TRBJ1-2	CSASAPDRASGYTF	TGCAGTGCTAGCGCGCCGGACAGGGCCTCAGGCTACACCTTC
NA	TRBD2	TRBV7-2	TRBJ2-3	CASSQGLAVSTDTQYF	TGTGCCAGCAGCCAGGGACTAGCGGTCAGCACAGATACGCAGTATTTT
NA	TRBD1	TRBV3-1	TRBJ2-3	CASSQPESTGEGSTDTQYF	TGTGCCAGCAGCCAACCAGAAAGTACAGGGGAAGGTTCCACAGATACGCAGTATTTT
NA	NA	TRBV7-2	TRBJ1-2	CASSPWTDNYGYTF	TGTGCCAGCAGCCCCTGGACAGACAACTATGGCTACACCTTC
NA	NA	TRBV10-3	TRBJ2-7	CAIGPGGDEQYF	TGTGCCATCGGGCCTGGGGGCGACGAGCAGTACTTC
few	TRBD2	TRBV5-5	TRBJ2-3	CASSSKTGGRADTQYF	TGTGCCAGCAGCTCCAAAACGGGAGGGAGGGCAGATACGCAGTATTTT
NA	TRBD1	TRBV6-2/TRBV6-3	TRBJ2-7	CASSRTNRGTYEQYF	TGTGCCAGCAGTCGTACCAACAGGGGAACCTACGAGCAGTACTTC
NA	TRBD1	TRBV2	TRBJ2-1	CASYNPGQGAYNEPFF	TGTGCCAGTTACAATCCGGGACAGGGGGCCTACAATGAGCCGTTCTTC
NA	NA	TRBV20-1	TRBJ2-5	CSANRPDRSLYQETQYF	TGCAGTGCGAACCGACCTGATAGATCCCTGTACCAAGAGACCCAGTACTTC
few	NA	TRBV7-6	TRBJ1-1	CASSLGFNTEAFF	TGTGCCAGCAGCTTAGGGTTTAACACTGAAGCTTTCTTT
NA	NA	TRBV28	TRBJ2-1	CASRYRRVGMYNEQFF	TGTGCCAGCAGGTACCGCAGGGTCGGGATGTATAATGAGCAGTTCTTC
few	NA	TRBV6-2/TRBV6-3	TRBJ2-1	CASSFLITGVGEQFF	TGTGCCAGCAGTTTTTTGATCACGGGAGTGGGTGAGCAGTTCTTC
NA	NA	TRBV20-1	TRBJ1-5	CSAKYGNKGSNQPQHF	TGCAGTGCTAAGTATGGGAACAAGGGTAGCAATCAGCCCCAGCATTTT
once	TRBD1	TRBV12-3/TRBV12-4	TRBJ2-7	CASSPYRGQSSEQYF	TGTGCCAGCAGTCCATACAGGGGGCAATCTTCCGAGCAGTACTTC
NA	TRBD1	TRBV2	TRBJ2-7	CASSGGQGSTYEQYF	TGTGCCAGCAGTGGGGGACAGGGATCGACCTACGAGCAGTACTTC
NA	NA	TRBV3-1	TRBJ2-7	CASSLPPSYEQYF	TGTGCCAGCAGCCTACCTCCCTCCTACGAGCAGTACTTC
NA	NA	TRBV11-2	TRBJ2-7	CASSLALQGSGAEQYF	TGTGCCAGCAGCCTAGCCCTTCAGGGTTCGGGGGCCGAGCAGTACTTC
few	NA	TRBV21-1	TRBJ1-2	CVSSKEAGRRGYTF	TGTGTCAGCAGCAAAGAGGCCGGGAGACGGGGCTACACCTTC
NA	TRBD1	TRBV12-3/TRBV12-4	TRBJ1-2	CASSLHLGGGYYGYTF	TGTGCCAGCAGTTTACACTTAGGGGGCGGCTACTATGGCTACACCTTC
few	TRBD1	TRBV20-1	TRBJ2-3	CSARDRARGLRDTQYF	TGCAGTGCTAGAGATCGGGCCAGGGGGCTTAGAGATACGCAGTATTTT